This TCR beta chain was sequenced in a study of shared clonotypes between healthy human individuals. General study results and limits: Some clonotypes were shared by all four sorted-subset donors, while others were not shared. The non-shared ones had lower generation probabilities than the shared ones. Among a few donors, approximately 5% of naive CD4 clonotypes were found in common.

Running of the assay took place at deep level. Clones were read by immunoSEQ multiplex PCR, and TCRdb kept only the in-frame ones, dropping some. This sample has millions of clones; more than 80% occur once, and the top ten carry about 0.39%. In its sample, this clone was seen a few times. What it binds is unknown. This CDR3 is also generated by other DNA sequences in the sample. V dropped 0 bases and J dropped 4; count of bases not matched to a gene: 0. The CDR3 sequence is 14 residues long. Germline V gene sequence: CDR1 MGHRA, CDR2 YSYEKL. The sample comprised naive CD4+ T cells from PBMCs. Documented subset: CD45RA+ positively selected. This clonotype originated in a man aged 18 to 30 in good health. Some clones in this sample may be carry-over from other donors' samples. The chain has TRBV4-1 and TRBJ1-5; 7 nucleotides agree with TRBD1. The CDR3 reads CASSQDRGNQPQHF. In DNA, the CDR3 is TGCGCCAGCAGCCAAGACAGGGGGAATCAGCCCCAGCATTTT.